This T cell receptor (beta chain) was obtained from a study of T cells after somatic rescue of genetic block. Sequencing was performed with immunoSEQ multiplex PCR; in TCRdb, only in-frame clones are kept and a portion is missing. The sample consists of nearly 10,000 clones, 74% of them appearing once. CDR1 and CDR2 from the germline V gene are MNHNY and SVGAGI (reference sequence). The trim removed 8 bases at V and 8 bases at J, leaving 8 bases unmatched. The CDR3 is 13 residues long. The specimen was peripheral blood mononuclear cells (PBMCs). The chain joins TRBV6-6 to TRBJ1-4; 7 bases match TRBD1. The TCR originated in a boy younger than 18. As DNA, the CDR3 is TGTGCCAGCTGGACAGGTCGGAACGAAAAACTGTTTTTT. Translation: CASWTGRNEKLFF.